These 11 T cell receptor beta chains share one sample of origin, sequenced in a study of T cell responses to AZD1222 COVID-19 vaccine. Libraries were prepared by immunoSEQ multiplex PCR; TCRdb keeps only in-frame clonotypes and omits some of them. The data hold 90,000 to 100,000 clones, with roughly 89% observed a single time. Sequenced material: peripheral blood, taken on day 0 of AZD1222 vaccination. The source of these receptors is an adult in good health.

The CDR3 coding sequence is TGTGCCAGCAGCTTAACGGGGGGATCCTCGTACGAGCAGTACTTC. It translates to CASSLTGGSSYEQYF. The J gene is TRBJ2-7, the V gene TRBV5-6; TRBD2 aligns across 7 bases. Germline V gene sequence: CDR1 SGHDT, CDR2 YYEEEE. The V segment lost 2 bases and the J segment 4 bases; nucleotides outside the gene matches: 9. The CDR3 contains 15 residues.

V and J are TRBV18 and TRBJ1-5, with D hard to call. CDR1 is KGHSH and CDR2 is LQKENI in the germline V gene. Trimming removed 3 bases at V and 0 bases at J, with 6 bases between. The CDR3 is made up of 14 amino acids. Here the CDR3 reads CASSPVNSNQPQHF. Here the CDR3 DNA reads TGTGCCAGCTCACCCGTGAATAGCAATCAGCCCCAGCATTTT.

This clone showed up just once. The V gene is TRBV3-1 (or the pseudogene TRBV3-2), the J gene TRBJ1-2, with unresolved D. V gave up 0 bases and J gave up 4 bases, with 24 bases separating them. This CDR3 has 19 amino acids. The germline gives CDR1 LGHDT, CDR2 YNNKEL (reference sequence). The CDR3 nucleotides read TGTGCCAGCAGCCAAGATTTGGGGATGTCAGGAAGGAGCCTCTATGGCTACACCTTC. Translated, it gives CASSQDLGMSGRSLYGYTF.

The chain employs TRBV10-3 and TRBJ1-1; 7 positions match TRBD1. Germline V gene lookup returns CDR1 ENHRY and CDR2 SYGVKD. Trimming took 4 bases from V and 3 from J; bases not matched to a gene: 17. The CDR3 is 18 amino acids. The CDR3 loop is CAISARISTGVVDTEAFF. The CDR3 bases are TGTGCCATCAGTGCCCGGATCTCAACAGGGGTGGTGGACACTGAAGCTTTCTTT.

The chain links TRBV7-3 to TRBJ1-6, with D possibly being TRBD1 (5 bases). The V gene lost 1 base and the J gene lost 7 bases, with 11 bases spanning the gap. Germline V gene data show CDR1 as SGHTA and CDR2 as FQGTGA. The CDR3 covers 15 residues. The CDR3 DNA reads TGTGCCAGCAGCTTAAACCCGGGGGGGAATTCACCCCTCCACTTT. It translates to CASSLNPGGNSPLHF.

Here the CDR3 DNA reads TGTGCCAGCAGTTACTCGAGCCCCCGTTCGGGGCAGCCCCAGCATTTT. As protein: CASSYSSPRSGQPQHF. The J gene is TRBJ1-5, the V gene TRBV6-5, with D uncertain. This CDR3 is built from 16 residues. Between the trimmed V and J ends, which lost 0 bases and 7 bases, there was a span of 16 bases. Germline-derived CDR1 and CDR2 are MNHEY and SVGAGI.

The chain has TRBV18 and TRBJ2-1, with D perhaps matching TRBD2 (6 bases). The CDR3 spans 13 residues. Per germline, CDR1 KGHSH and CDR2 LQKENI. The germline V and J ends were trimmed by 4 bases and 9 bases, with 13 bases remaining between them. The CDR3 sequence: CASSRGVGGEQFF. In nucleotides, the CDR3 is TGTGCCAGCTCACGGGGGGTCGGCGGTGAGCAGTTCTTC.

This clone was counted a single time. The chain joins TRBV5-4 to TRBJ1-2, with a tentative D call TRBD1 (5 bases). From germline, CDR1 is SGHNT and CDR2 YYREEE (reference sequence). Trimming removed 1 base at V and 0 bases at J, with 19 bases between. This CDR3 region has 18 residues. CDR3 loop: CASSLMGVRVYSNYGYTF. DNA for the CDR3: TGTGCCAGCAGCTTGATGGGGGTCCGCGTTTACTCTAACTATGGCTACACCTTC.

The V call is TRBV28, the J call TRBJ1-1; D ambiguous. Per the germline V gene, CDR1 is MDHEN and CDR2 is SYDVKM. The CDR3 runs to 12 residues. V was clipped by 1 base and J by 2 bases, with 2 bases between them. CDR3 coding DNA: TGTGCCAGCAGTTTATACAACACTGAAGCTTTCTTT. Its translation: CASSLYNTEAFF.

The CDR3 nucleotides read TGTGCCACCGCCGAGGGGATGAACACTGAAGCTTTCTTT. This gives the protein CATAEGMNTEAFF. The chain links TRBV7-3 to TRBJ1-1; the D gene is possibly TRBD1 (5 bases). This CDR3 comprises 13 residues. Looked up from germline, CDR1 is SGHTA and CDR2 is FQGTGA. The V gene lost 10 bases and the J gene lost 0 bases, with 12 bases spanning the gap.

This chain connects TRBV10-3 to TRBJ1-1; D not resolved. V gave up 4 bases and J gave up 2 bases, with 11 bases separating them. This CDR3 comprises 14 residues. In germline, CDR1 is ENHRY, CDR2 SYGVKD. CDR3 in DNA: TGTGCCATCAGTGCCCAGAGTATAAACACTGAAGCTTTCTTT. This encodes CAISAQSINTEAFF.